This T cell receptor beta chain derives from a study of cytomegalovirus exposure and HLA in healthy donors. 13 Jbeta primers and 60 Vbeta primers were used for the PCR. Clones were sequenced by immunoSEQ multiplex PCR, and TCRdb holds only the in-frame ones, with some missing. The sample contains around 94,000 clones, around four fifths of which appear only once. This CDR3 has 14 residues. Per germline, CDR1 LGHNA and CDR2 YNFKEQ. Trimming left V 3 bases short and J 5 bases short, with 13 bases between. The J gene is TRBJ1-2, the V gene TRBV4-2; D unclear. The TCR was taken from a male donor in good health and CMV-seropositive. The sequenced sample consisted of PBMCs. The CDR3 DNA reads as TGTGCCAGCAGCCAGGAGAGCTACCCTTATGGCTACACCTTC. It translates to CASSQESYPYGYTF.